Listed here are 2 T cell receptor beta chains from one sample, sequenced in a study of CXCR3-negative and CXCR3-positive naive CD8 T cells. Whole-study findings and limits: TRB CDR3 hydrophobicity was greater in CXCR3-positive naive cells than in CXCR3-negative naive cells.

No antigen is known for these receptors. It was by 5' RACE with UMI labels that the TRB cDNA libraries were prepared. TCRdb re-called the 5' RACE reads and gives one entry per CDR3 protein, without DNA. The sample's table shows roughly 4,700 distinct CDR3 sequences. Sequencing used naive CXCR3+ CD8+ T cells from blood. As to subset: CD45RO-CCR7+CD27+CD95- naive CD8+ T cells expressing CXCR3 (TNR3+). The receptors were gathered from a human donor in good health. Some clones in this sample may be carry-over from other donors' samples.

The chain joins TRBV12-5 to TRBJ1-1; TCRdb returns TRBD1, unconfirmable since there is no DNA. CDR3 length equals 15 residues. Germline lookup yields CDR1 LGHNT and CDR2 FRNRAP. The CDR3 sequence: CASGHGQGAGTEAFF.

Frequency places this clonotype as medium-sized. V usage is TRBV29-1 and J usage is TRBJ2-1. Germline CDR1 reads SQVTM; CDR2 reads ANQGSEA. The CDR3 is 11 residues long. The CDR3 sequence: CAFSPGNEQFF.